Below are 9 T cell receptor beta chains sequenced from a single sample in a study of T cells after yellow fever vaccination. TCRdb re-derived calls from the 5' RACE reads in MiXCR, one entry per CDR3 protein. The sample includes approximately 550,000 distinct CDR3 sequences, approximately 13% seen only once; the top ten take 11% to 15%. Sample: PBMCs, taken on the day of the yellow fever booster vaccination. Every receptor here comes from a man under 40 who received the YFV17D yellow fever vaccine.

In its sample, this clonotype was seen a few times. V gene TRBV5-1 combines with J gene TRBJ2-3; tentative D call: TRBD2 (6 bases). This CDR3 is 16 amino acids long. Per the germline V gene, CDR1 is SGHRS and CDR2 is YFSETQ. Trimming removed 4 bases from V and 2 bases from J, with 17 bases in between. CDR3 residues: CASSRRRGIATDTQYF. CDR3 DNA sequence: TGCGCCAGCAGCCGCCGCCGGGGGATTGCCACAGATACGCAGTATTTT. Variable domain in full (rest from reference TRBV5-1 and TRBJ2-3): KAGVTQTPRYLIKTRGQQVTLSCSPISGHRSVSWYQQTPGQGLQFLFEYFSETQRNKGNFPGRFSGRQFSNSRSEMNVSTLELGDSALYLCASSRRRGIATDTQYFGPGTRLTVL.

The sample holds a few counts of this clonotype. The V call is TRBV6-2 or TRBV6-3, the J call TRBJ2-2, with 12 nucleotides matching TRBD1. Germline trimming cut 6 bases from V and 6 bases from J; bases unmatched to any gene: 11. Germline V gene data show CDR1 as MNHEY and CDR2 as SVGEGT. The CDR3 is 17 residues long. In DNA, the CDR3 is TGTGCCAGCAGCAGGCCTCGGGACAGGGGGCGCCCCGGGGAGCTGTTTTTT. It specifies CASSRPRDRGRPGELFF.

Only a few counts were recorded for this clonotype. This chain joins TRBV20-1 and TRBJ2-3, with TRBD1 as a possible D gene (5 bases). The CDR3 has 16 residues. Looked up from germline, CDR1 is DFQATT and CDR2 is SNEGSKA (reference sequence). V was cut by 3 bases and J by 3 bases, with 19 bases left in between. CDR3 loop: CSASPQGPKVTDTQYF. As DNA, the CDR3 is TGCAGTGCTAGCCCCCAGGGTCCCAAAGTGACAGATACGCAGTATTTT.

This clonotype was detected a few times. The chain has TRBV11-2 and TRBJ2-1; the D is unclear. The CDR3 totals 13 residues. The V end lost 0 bases, the J end lost 6 bases, and 6 bases lay between the germline ends. Germline assignment: CDR1 SGHAT and CDR2 FQNNGV. This CDR3 is CASSLESGNEQFF. In DNA, the CDR3 is TGTGCCAGCAGCTTAGAAAGTGGCAATGAGCAGTTCTTC. Using reference TRBV11-2 and TRBJ2-1 for the parts outside the CDR3, the full variable domain is EAGVAQSPRYKIIEKRQSVAFWCNPISGHATLYWYQQILGQGPKLLIQFQNNGVVDDSQLPKDRFSAERLKGVDSTLKIQPAKLEDSAVYLCASSLESGNEQFFGPGTRLTVL.

This clonotype showed up just a few times. The CDR3 sequence is CSAPLAGRIEQFF. The DNA of the CDR3 is TGCAGTGCCCCGCTGGCGGGCCGCATAGAGCAGTTCTTC. The V call is TRBV20-1, the J call TRBJ2-1; D may be TRBD2 (5 bases). Trimming left V 6 bases short and J 10 bases short, with 19 bases between. The CDR3 covers 13 residues. Germline assignment: CDR1 DFQATT and CDR2 SNEGSKA (reference sequence).

This clonotype has just a few counts. The V and J genes are TRBV3-1 and TRBJ1-1; 12 bases agree with TRBD1. The CDR3 contains 16 residues. The V gene end was trimmed by 6 bases and the J gene end by 1 base; junction bases not matched to a gene: 6. Germline assignment: CDR1 LGHDT and CDR2 YNNKEL (reference sequence). CDR3 loop: CASSPGTGGRNTEAFF. The DNA for the CDR3 is TGTGCCAGCAGTCCCGGGACAGGGGGCCGGAACACTGAAGCTTTCTTT.

In its sample, this clonotype was seen a few times. J is TRBJ2-5 and V is TRBV6-5, with 7 bases aligning to TRBD1. The germline gives CDR1 MNHEY, CDR2 SVGAGI. The CDR3 covers 14 residues. Germline trimming cut 4 bases from V and 2 bases from J; bases unmatched to any gene: 4. CDR3 in amino acids: CASSFPGGQETQYF. The CDR3 DNA reads as TGTGCCAGCAGTTTCCCAGGGGGTCAAGAGACCCAGTACTTC.

This clonotype was seen a handful of times. The chain recombines TRBV19 with TRBJ2-5; a weak D match, TRBD1 (8 bases). Germline CDR1 and CDR2: LNHDA and SQIVND (reference sequence). This CDR3 is built from 16 residues. The V end lost 3 bases, the J end lost 5 bases, and 19 bases lay between the germline ends. As DNA, the CDR3 is TGTGCCAGTAGTATTGCACAGGGGGGGCGTATTGAGACCCAGTACTTC. Its translation: CASSIAQGGRIETQYF.

The rearrangement uses TRBV6-2 or TRBV6-3 and TRBJ2-3; D possibly corresponds to TRBD2 (6 bases). V was cut by 2 bases and J by 2 bases, with 11 bases left in between. The CDR3 is 15 residues long. Per germline, CDR1 MNHEY and CDR2 SVGEGT. CDR3 loop: CASSYGTPYTDTQYF. CDR3 DNA: TGTGCCAGCAGTTACGGGACTCCCTACACAGATACGCAGTATTTT.